This T cell receptor beta chain was sequenced for a study of blood T cell repertoires in COVID-19. Study as a whole: COVID-19 samples collected from the United States, Italy and Spain covered acute and convalescent phases. The cDNA or gDNA used as material had been derived from T cells, B-cell-depleted T cells, or PBMCs.

The table lists this clone with a few counts. In the original analysis: For nucleated cells, counts were estimated from reference gene primer amplification. Repertoires were generated with immunoSEQ multiplex PCR, while TCRdb's copy carries only in-frame clones and drops some. V and J calls and clone size are copied from that table; D and trimming were computed from the DNA. The table shows approximately 270,000 clones, with approximately 85% occurring only once. The specimen was peripheral blood. The sequence came from a woman between 65 and 79 years old with acute or convalescent COVID-19.

CDR3 in amino acids: CASSPRGYEQYF. As DNA, the CDR3 is TGTGCCAGCAGCCCGCGAGGGTACGAGCAGTACTTC. This sequence joins TRBV6-5 and TRBJ2-7; maybe TRBD2 (5 bases). CDR3 length equals 12 residues. The germline V and J ends were trimmed by 6 bases and 4 bases, with 10 bases remaining between them. Germline V gene data show CDR1 as MNHEY and CDR2 as SVGAGI.